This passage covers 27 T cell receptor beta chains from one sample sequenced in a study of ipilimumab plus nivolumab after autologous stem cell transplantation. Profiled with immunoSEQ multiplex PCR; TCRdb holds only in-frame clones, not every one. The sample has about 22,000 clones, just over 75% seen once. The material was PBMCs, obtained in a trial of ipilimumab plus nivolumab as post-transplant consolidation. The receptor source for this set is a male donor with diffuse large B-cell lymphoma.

The CDR3 DNA reads TGTGCCAGCTCACCACCGATAGGGGGCGCGGGTCGGAACACTGAAGCTTTCTTT. This gives the protein CASSPPIGGAGRNTEAFF. V is TRBV18 and J is TRBJ1-1, with 7 bases matching TRBD1. V shed 0 bases, J shed 1 base, and the junction held 11 bases outside the gene matches. Germline assignment: CDR1 KGHSH and CDR2 LQKENI. The CDR3 is made up of 18 amino acids.

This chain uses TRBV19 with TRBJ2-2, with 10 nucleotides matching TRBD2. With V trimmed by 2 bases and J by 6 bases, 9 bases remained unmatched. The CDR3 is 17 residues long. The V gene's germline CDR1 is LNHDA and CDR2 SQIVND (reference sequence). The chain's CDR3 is CASSISSGGLPPGELFF. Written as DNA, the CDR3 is TGTGCCAGTAGTATATCTAGCGGGGGCCTCCCTCCCGGGGAGCTGTTTTTT.

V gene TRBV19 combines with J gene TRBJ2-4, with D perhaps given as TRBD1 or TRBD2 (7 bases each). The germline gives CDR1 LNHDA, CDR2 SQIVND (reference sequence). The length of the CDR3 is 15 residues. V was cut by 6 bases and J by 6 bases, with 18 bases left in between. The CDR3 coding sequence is TGTGCCAGTAGGATTAGGGCAGGGGGGGCAAACATTCAGTACTTC. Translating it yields CASRIRAGGANIQYF.

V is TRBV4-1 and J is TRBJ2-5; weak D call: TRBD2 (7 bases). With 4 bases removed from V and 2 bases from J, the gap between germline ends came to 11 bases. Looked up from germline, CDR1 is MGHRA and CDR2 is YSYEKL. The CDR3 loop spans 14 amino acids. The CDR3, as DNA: TGCGCCAGCAGCCCCGGGGGGCCGCAAGAGACCCAGTACTTC. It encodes CASSPGGPQETQYF.

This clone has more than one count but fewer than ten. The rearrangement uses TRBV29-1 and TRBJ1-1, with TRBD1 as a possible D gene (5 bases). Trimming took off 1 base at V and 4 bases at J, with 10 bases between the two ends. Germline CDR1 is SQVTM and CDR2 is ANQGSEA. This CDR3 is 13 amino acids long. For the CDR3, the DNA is TGCAGCGTTGAAGGGGACCTCTTCACTGAAGCTTTCTTT. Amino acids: CSVEGDLFTEAFF.

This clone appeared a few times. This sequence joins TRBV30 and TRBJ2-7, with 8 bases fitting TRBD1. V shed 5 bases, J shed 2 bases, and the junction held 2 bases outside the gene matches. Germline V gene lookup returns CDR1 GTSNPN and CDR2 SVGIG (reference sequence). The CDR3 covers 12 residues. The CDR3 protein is CAWGGQAYEQYF. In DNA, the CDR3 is TGTGCCTGGGGGGGACAGGCCTACGAGCAGTACTTC.

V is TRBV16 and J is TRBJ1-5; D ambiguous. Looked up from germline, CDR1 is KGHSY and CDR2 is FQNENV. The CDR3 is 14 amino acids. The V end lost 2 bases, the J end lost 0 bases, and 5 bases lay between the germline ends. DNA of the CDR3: TGTGCCAGCAGCCAAACAGATAGCAATCAGCCCCAGCATTTT. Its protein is CASSQTDSNQPQHF.

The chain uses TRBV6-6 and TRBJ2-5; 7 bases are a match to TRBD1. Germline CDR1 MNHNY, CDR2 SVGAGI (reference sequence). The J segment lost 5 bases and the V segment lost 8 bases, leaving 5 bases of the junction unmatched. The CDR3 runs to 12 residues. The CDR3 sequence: CASGTGVETQYF. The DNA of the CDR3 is TGTGCCAGCGGTACAGGGGTCGAGACCCAGTACTTC.

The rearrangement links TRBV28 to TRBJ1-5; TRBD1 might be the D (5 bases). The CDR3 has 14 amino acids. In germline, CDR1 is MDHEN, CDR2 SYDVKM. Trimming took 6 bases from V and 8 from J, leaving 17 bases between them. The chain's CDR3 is CASSSNGGWEPQHF. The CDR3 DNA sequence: TGTGCCAGCAGCTCCAATGGGGGGTGGGAGCCCCAGCATTTT.

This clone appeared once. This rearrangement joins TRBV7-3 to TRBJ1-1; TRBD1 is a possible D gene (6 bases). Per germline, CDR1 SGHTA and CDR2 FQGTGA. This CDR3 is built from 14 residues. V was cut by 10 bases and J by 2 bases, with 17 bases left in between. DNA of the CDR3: TGTGCCACCAACCGGGGGCGGATTAACACTGAAGCTTTCTTT. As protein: CATNRGRINTEAFF. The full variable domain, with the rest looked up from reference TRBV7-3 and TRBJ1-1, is GAGVSQTPSNKVTEKGKYVELRCDPISGHTALYWYRQSLGQGPEFLIYFQGTGAADDSGLPNDRFFAVRPEGSVSTLKIQRTERGDSAVYLCATNRGRINTEAFFGQGTRLTVV.

This CDR3 is CASSSKGSLSNQPQHF. CDR3 nucleotide sequence: TGTGCCAGCAGTTCAAAGGGTTCATTGAGCAATCAGCCCCAGCATTTT. The chain links TRBV6-6 to TRBJ1-5; D not resolved. Germline CDR1 and CDR2: MNHNY and SVGAGI (reference sequence). This CDR3 has 16 residues. V was pared by 4 bases and J by 1 base, with 14 bases between.

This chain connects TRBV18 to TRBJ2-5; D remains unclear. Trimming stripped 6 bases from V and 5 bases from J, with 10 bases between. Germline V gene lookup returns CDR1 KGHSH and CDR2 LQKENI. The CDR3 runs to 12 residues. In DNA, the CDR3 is TGTGCCAGCTCCCGGGCCGCTGAGACCCAGTACTTC. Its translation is CASSRAAETQYF. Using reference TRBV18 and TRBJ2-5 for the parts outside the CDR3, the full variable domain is NAGVMQNPRHLVRRRGQEARLRCSPMKGHSHVYWYRQLPEEGLKFMVYLQKENIIDESGMPKERFSAEFPKEGPSILRIQQVVRGDSAAYFCASSRAAETQYFGPGTRLLVL.

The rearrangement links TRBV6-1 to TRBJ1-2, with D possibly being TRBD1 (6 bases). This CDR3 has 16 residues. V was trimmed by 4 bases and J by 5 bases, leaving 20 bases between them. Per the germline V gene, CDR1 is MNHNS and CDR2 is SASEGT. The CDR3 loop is CASSGGGPTGRYGYTF. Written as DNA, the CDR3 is TGTGCCAGCAGTGGAGGGGGGCCAACAGGGAGGTATGGCTACACCTTC.

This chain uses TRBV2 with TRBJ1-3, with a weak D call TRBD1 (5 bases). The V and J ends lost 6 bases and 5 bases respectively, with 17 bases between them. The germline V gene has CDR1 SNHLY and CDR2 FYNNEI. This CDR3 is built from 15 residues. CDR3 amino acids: CASSLSPGLRNTIYF. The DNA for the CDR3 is TGTGCCAGCAGCTTATCTCCAGGGTTAAGAAACACCATATATTTT.

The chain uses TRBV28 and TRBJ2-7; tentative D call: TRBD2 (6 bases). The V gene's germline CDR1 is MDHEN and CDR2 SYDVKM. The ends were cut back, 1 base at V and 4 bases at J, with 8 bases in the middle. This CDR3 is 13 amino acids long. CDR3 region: CASSLFGGYEQYF. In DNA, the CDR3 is TGTGCCAGCAGTTTATTTGGGGGGTACGAGCAGTACTTC.

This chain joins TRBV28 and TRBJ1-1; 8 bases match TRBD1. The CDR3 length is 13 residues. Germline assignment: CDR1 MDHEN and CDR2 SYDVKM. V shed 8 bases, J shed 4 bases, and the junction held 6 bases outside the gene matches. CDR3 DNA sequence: TGTGCCAGCCATCCAGGGGGCGGCACTGAAGCTTTCTTT. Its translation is CASHPGGGTEAFF.

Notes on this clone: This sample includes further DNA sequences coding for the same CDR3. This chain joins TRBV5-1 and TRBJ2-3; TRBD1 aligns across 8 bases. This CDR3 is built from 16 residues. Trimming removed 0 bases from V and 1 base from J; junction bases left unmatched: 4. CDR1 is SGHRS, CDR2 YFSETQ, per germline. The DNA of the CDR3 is TGCGCCAGCAGCTTGGCCGGACAGGGACGCACAGATACGCAGTATTTT. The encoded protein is CASSLAGQGRTDTQYF.

CDR3 sequence: CASSQGGVPGRLKYNEQFF. The CDR3 nucleotides are TGCGCCAGCAGCCAAGGGGGGGTGCCCGGCAGACTCAAGTACAATGAGCAGTTCTTC. The V and J genes are TRBV4-1 and TRBJ2-1; perhaps TRBD2 as D (6 bases). The germline gives CDR1 MGHRA, CDR2 YSYEKL. The CDR3 is 19 amino acids. With 1 base removed from V and 4 bases from J, the gap between germline ends came to 23 bases.

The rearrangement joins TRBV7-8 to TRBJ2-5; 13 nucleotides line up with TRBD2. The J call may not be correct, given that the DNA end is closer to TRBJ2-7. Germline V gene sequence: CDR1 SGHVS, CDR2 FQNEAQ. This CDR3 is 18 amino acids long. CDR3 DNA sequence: TGTGCCAGCAGCTATGGACTAGCGGGGGCCGCCGCCTCCTACGAGCAGTACTTC. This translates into CASSYGLAGAAASYEQYF.

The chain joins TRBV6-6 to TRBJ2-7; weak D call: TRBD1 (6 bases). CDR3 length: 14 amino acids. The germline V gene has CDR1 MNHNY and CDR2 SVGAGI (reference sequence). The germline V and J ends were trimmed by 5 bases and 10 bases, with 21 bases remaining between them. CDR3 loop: CASSDNRDKRYQYF. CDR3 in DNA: TGTGCCAGCAGTGACAACCGGGACAAGCGATACCAGTACTTC.

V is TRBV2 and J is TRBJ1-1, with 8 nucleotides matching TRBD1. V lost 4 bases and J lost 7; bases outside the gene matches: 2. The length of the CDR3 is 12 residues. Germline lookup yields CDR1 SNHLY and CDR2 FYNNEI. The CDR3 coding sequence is TGTGCCAGCAGTGGGACAGGGATTGAAGCTTTCTTT. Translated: CASSGTGIEAFF.

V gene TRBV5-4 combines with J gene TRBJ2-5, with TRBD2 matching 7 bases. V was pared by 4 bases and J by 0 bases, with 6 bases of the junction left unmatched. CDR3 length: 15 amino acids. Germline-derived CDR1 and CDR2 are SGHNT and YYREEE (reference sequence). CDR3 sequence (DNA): TGTGCCAGCAGCGGGGGAGGGAGGTACCAAGAGACCCAGTACTTC. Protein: CASSGGGRYQETQYF.

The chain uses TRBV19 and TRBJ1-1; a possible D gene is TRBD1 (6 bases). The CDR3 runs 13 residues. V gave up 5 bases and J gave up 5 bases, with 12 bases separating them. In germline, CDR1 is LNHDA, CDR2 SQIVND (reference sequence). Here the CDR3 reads CASSQYRETEAFF. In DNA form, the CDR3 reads TGTGCCAGTAGTCAATACAGGGAGACTGAAGCTTTCTTT.

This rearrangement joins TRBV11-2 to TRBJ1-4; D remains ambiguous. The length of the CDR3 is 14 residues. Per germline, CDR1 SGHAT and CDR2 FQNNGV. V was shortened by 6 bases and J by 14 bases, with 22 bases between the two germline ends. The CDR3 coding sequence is TGTGCCAGCAGGCAAAGAACTCTGACCGATACTCTGTTTTTT. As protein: CASRQRTLTDTLFF.

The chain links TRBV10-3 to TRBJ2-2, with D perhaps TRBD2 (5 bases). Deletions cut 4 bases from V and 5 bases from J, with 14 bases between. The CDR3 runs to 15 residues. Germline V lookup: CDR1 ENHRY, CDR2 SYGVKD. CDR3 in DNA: TGTGCCATCAGTGCGGCTCACCAGCGGACCGGGGAGCTGTTTTTT. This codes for CAISAAHQRTGELFF.

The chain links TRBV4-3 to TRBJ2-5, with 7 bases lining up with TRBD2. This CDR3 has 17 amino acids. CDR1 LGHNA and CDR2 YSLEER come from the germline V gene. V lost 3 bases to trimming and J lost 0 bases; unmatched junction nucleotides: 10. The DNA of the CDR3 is TGCGCCAGCAGCCAGGGGGTGGCTAGCGGATACCAAGAGACCCAGTACTTC. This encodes CASSQGVASGYQETQYF.

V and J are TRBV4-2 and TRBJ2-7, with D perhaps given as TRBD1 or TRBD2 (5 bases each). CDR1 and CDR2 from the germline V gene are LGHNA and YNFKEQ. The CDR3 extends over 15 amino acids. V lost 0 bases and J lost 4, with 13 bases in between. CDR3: CASSQETGTAYEQYF. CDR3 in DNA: TGTGCCAGCAGCCAAGAGACGGGGACCGCTTACGAGCAGTACTTC.